Each of the 28 T cell receptor beta chains below was sequenced from the same sample in a study of identical twins. Via MiXCR, TCRdb re-called the 5' RACE reads, giving one row per CDR3 protein. The table shows fewer than 250,000 distinct CDR3 sequences, with less than 10% occurring only once. The sample was memory (CD45RO+) T cells sorted from blood. These TCRs come from a woman aged 18-29 years in good health.

This clonotype occurred a few times. The V call is TRBV7-2, the J call TRBJ2-5, with D maybe TRBD2 (6 bases). This CDR3 is 16 amino acids long. Germline V gives CDR1 SGHTA, CDR2 FQGNSA. Trimming shortened V by 1 base and J by 5 bases, and 17 bases separated the two germline ends. CDR3 nucleotides: TGTGCCAGCAGCTTAGGTCGGGGGAGTGGCCAGGAGACCCAGTACTTC. Encoded protein: CASSLGRGSGQETQYF.

This clonotype showed up many times. Germline is not matched at one junction end, which may reflect a read error. This chain uses TRBV27 with TRBJ1-1; D remains unclear. The CDR3 contains 13 residues. Germline V gives CDR1 MNHEY, CDR2 SMNVEV (reference sequence). In DNA, the CDR3 is TGCGCCAGCAGCCTGGTCAGAAACACTGAAGCTTTCTTT. It translates to CASSLVRNTEAFF.

Concerning this clonotype itself: Its ends do not fully match the called genes, so a read error is possible. The V call is TRBV4-3, the J call TRBJ1-1; 10 bases line up with TRBD1. The CDR3 has 18 residues. Germline CDR1 reads LGHNA; CDR2 reads YSLEER. CDR3: CTSSQEWGTGVRNTEAFF. The CDR3 DNA reads TGCACCAGCAGCCAAGAATGGGGGACAGGGGTCAGGAACACTGAAGCTTTCTTT.

The gene calls are TRBV7-2 and TRBJ1-2; D gene uncertain. This CDR3 has 16 amino acids. V gave up 1 base and J gave up 0 bases, with 12 bases separating them. Germline CDR1 SGHTA, CDR2 FQGNSA. This CDR3 reads CASSLEAGRTNYGYTF. The CDR3 bases are TGTGCCAGCAGCTTAGAGGCAGGTCGGACTAACTATGGCTACACCTTC.

The chain combines TRBV10-3 with TRBJ2-1, with D unresolved. V dropped 2 bases and J dropped 9 bases, with 8 bases sitting between them. CDR3 length: 12 residues. Germline assignment: CDR1 ENHRY and CDR2 SYGVKD. The CDR3 region is CAISEGVTEQFF. DNA of the CDR3: TGTGCCATCAGTGAGGGGGTCACTGAGCAGTTCTTC.

This clonotype was observed a handful of times. The rearrangement uses TRBV7-9 and TRBJ1-2, with D possibly matching TRBD1 (5 bases). Germline CDR1 is SEHNR and CDR2 is FQNEAQ (reference sequence). The ends were cut back, 0 bases at V and 8 bases at J, with 10 bases in the middle. CDR3 length: 13 residues. CDR3 coding DNA: TGTGCCAGCAGCTTAGCTGGGGACGGCGGCTACACCTTC. It codes for CASSLAGDGGYTF.

This sequence joins TRBV5-5 and TRBJ2-7; the D is unclear. The CDR3 is made up of 15 amino acids. Between the trimmed V and J ends, which lost 6 bases and 0 bases, there was a span of 16 bases. CDR1 is SGHKS and CDR2 is YYEKEE in the germline V gene (reference sequence). This CDR3 reads CASISRIASSYEQYF. DNA for the CDR3: TGTGCCAGCATCAGCCGAATCGCCAGCTCCTACGAGCAGTACTTC.

This clonotype was detected only a few times. CDR3 region: CASSLGVGERGEQYF. The CDR3 region has the DNA TGTGCCAGCAGCCTCGGAGTGGGAGAGCGGGGCGAGCAGTACTTC. V and J are TRBV7-2 and TRBJ2-7; 7 positions agree with TRBD2. Germline CDR1 reads SGHTA; CDR2 reads FQGNSA. V was clipped by 5 bases and J by 6 bases; unmatched bases: 13. There are 15 residues in the CDR3.

The chain uses TRBV3-1 and TRBJ1-1; 7 nucleotides line up with TRBD1. This CDR3 is built from 15 residues. J lost 1 base, V lost 6 bases, and 8 bases had no gene match. Germline V gene sequence: CDR1 LGHDT, CDR2 YNNKEL (reference sequence). The CDR3 sequence: CASSKGTATNTEAFF. The CDR3, as DNA: TGTGCCAGCAGTAAAGGGACAGCCACGAACACTGAAGCTTTCTTT.

The chain links TRBV5-1 to TRBJ2-7, with unresolved D. The V gene lost 3 bases and the J gene lost 0 bases, with 16 bases spanning the gap. CDR1 SGHRS and CDR2 YFSETQ come from the germline V gene. The length of the CDR3 is 16 residues. CDR3 coding DNA: TGCGCCAGCAGCTCGGACCTTGGCGGTATCTCCTACGAGCAGTACTTC. Translated, it gives CASSSDLGGISYEQYF.

The chain joins TRBV5-4 to TRBJ2-3; 7 bases line up with TRBD2. The CDR3 loop spans 15 amino acids. The ends lost 3 bases at V and 0 bases at J; junction bases unmatched: 4. Germline CDR1 and CDR2: SGHNT and YYREEE (reference sequence). CDR3 region: CASSYSGSSTDTQYF. The CDR3 region has the DNA TGTGCCAGCAGCTATAGCGGGTCTAGCACAGATACGCAGTATTTT.

By share of the sample, this clonotype is medium-sized. CDR3 nucleotide sequence: TGTGCCAGCAGTGACTCTAGCGGGAGGGCCACAGATACGCAGTATTTT. It yields the protein CASSDSSGRATDTQYF. The V gene is TRBV6-4, the J gene TRBJ2-3, with 11 positions matching TRBD2. V dropped 0 bases and J dropped 2; count of bases not matched to a gene: 1. CDR1 and CDR2 (germline): MRHNA, SNTAGT. This CDR3 spans 16 amino acids.

This clonotype turned up a few times. The chain is built from TRBV20-1 and TRBJ1-1; D possibly corresponds to TRBD1 (5 bases). The CDR3 is made up of 15 amino acids. V was trimmed by 3 bases and J by 6 bases, leaving 20 bases between them. CDR1 DFQATT and CDR2 SNEGSKA come from the germline V gene (reference sequence). The CDR3 DNA sequence: TGCAGTGCTAGCGGAGGGACCGCCCTTGGAGCTGAAGCTTTCTTT. It is translated as CSASGGTALGAEAFF.

This clonotype was seen a few times. The V call is TRBV20-1, the J call TRBJ2-1; 11 nucleotides agree with TRBD2. V was clipped by 6 bases and J by 2 bases; unmatched bases: 9. The CDR3 spans 16 residues. Looked up from germline, CDR1 is DFQATT and CDR2 is SNEGSKA (reference sequence). CDR3 protein: CSAPGTSGPTYNEQFF. The CDR3 DNA reads TGCAGTGCGCCGGGGACTAGCGGCCCCACCTACAATGAGCAGTTCTTC.

This clonotype was counted ten times or more. This chain joins TRBV7-9 and TRBJ2-1, with unresolved D. Germline lookup yields CDR1 SEHNR and CDR2 FQNEAQ (reference sequence). Trimming stripped 5 bases from V and 4 bases from J, with 12 bases between. This CDR3 has 14 amino acids. CDR3 in DNA: TGTGCCAGCAGCCCTGGGCCTGCATACAATGAGCAGTTCTTC. Translated, it gives CASSPGPAYNEQFF.

This clonotype was recorded at least ten times. The chain links TRBV7-9 to TRBJ1-2; D gene ambiguous. The CDR3 is made up of 12 amino acids. Germline V lookup: CDR1 SEHNR, CDR2 FQNEAQ (reference sequence). Trimming stripped 3 bases from V and 8 bases from J, with 10 bases between. The DNA of the CDR3 is TGTGCCAGCAGCTTCGAGGATCGGGGCTACACCTTC. It is translated as CASSFEDRGYTF.

The sample holds many counts of this clonotype. The genes are TRBV30 and TRBJ1-1; D remains unclear. The CDR3 extends over 13 amino acids. V lost 1 base, J lost 5 bases, and 11 bases lay in between. Germline loops: CDR1 GTSNPN, CDR2 SVGIG (reference sequence). The CDR3 DNA sequence: TGTGCCTGGAGTGGCACTATGTGGACTGAAGCTTTCTTT. Translated, it gives CAWSGTMWTEAFF.

The V call is TRBV12-5, the J call TRBJ1-5, with D unresolved. The CDR3 length is 19 residues. Deletions cut 5 bases from V and 0 bases from J, with 23 bases between. Germline V lookup: CDR1 LGHNT, CDR2 FRNRAP. Here the CDR3 reads CASGTLLDGSPYSNQPQHF. The CDR3 DNA follows: TGTGCTAGTGGTACCCTTCTGGACGGATCCCCTTATAGCAATCAGCCCCAGCATTTT.

The CDR3 coding sequence is TGTGCCAGCAGTTCTACAGGAGCCCAGTTCTTC. Protein sequence: CASSSTGAQFF. The J gene is TRBJ2-1, the V gene TRBV7-2; possible D gene TRBD1, 5 bases. V lost 6 bases and J 13 bases, leaving 13 bases between the germline ends. This CDR3 comprises 11 residues. Germline V gene lookup returns CDR1 SGHTA and CDR2 FQGNSA.

Comment on this clonotype: Germline is not matched at one junction end, which may reflect a read error. The V call is TRBV6-2 or TRBV6-3, the J call TRBJ2-7; D is ambiguous. The CDR3 runs 14 residues. Germline CDR1 MNHEY, CDR2 SVGEGT. The CDR3 coding sequence is TGTGCCAGCAGGAAATTGGAAGGATCCTACAAGCAGTACTTC. It codes for CASRKLEGSYKQYF.

This clonotype was recorded many times. The chain is built from TRBV12-3 or TRBV12-4 and TRBJ2-2, with D possibly matching TRBD1 (5 bases). The CDR3 consists of 15 residues. Trimming removed 3 bases from V and 6 bases from J, with 14 bases in between. In DNA form, the CDR3 reads TGTGCCAGCAGTTTCCGGCAGGGAAAGGCCGGGGAGCTGTTTTTT. Its protein product is CASSFRQGKAGELFF.

This rearrangement joins TRBV14 to TRBJ2-1; the match to TRBD2 covers 9 bases. This CDR3 is built from 14 residues. Trimming removed 5 bases from V and 9 bases from J; junction bases left unmatched: 8. Germline lookup yields CDR1 SGHDN and CDR2 FVKESK. In DNA form, the CDR3 reads TGTGCCAGCAGCGCCATAGCGGGAGAGACTGAGCAGTTCTTC. Its protein is CASSAIAGETEQFF.

This clonotype was picked up many times. The chain uses TRBV5-1 and TRBJ1-1; tentatively, D is TRBD1 (5 bases). The CDR3 has 17 amino acids. V gave up 2 bases and J gave up 0 bases, with 17 bases separating them. Germline values: CDR1 SGHRS, CDR2 YFSETQ. In DNA form, the CDR3 reads TGCGCCAGCAGCTTAGCAATAGGGGCCACCATGAACACTGAAGCTTTCTTT. Translation: CASSLAIGATMNTEAFF.

In its sample, this clonotype was seen a few times. J is TRBJ2-2 and V is TRBV2; 7 bases match TRBD1. Germline CDR1 reads SNHLY; CDR2 reads FYNNEI. After removal of 5 bases from V and 11 bases from J, the junction contained 11 bases not matched to a gene. The CDR3 covers 14 residues. Written as DNA, the CDR3 is TGTGCCAGCAGTCCGGGACAGTTCTTCGCCGAGCTGTTTTTT. Its translation: CASSPGQFFAELFF.

There are many counts of this clonotype. V is TRBV20-1 and J is TRBJ2-7; possibly TRBD2 for D (5 bases). Germline lookup yields CDR1 DFQATT and CDR2 SNEGSKA (reference sequence). The V end was cut by 4 bases, the J end by 2 bases, with 9 bases between. There are 12 residues in the CDR3. The CDR3 loop is CSATSGTYEQYF. The CDR3 region has the DNA TGCAGTGCTACATCGGGAACCTACGAGCAGTACTTC.

This clonotype is a singleton in its sample. The J gene is TRBJ2-7, the V gene TRBV6-5; no firm D call. The CDR3 covers 17 residues. Germline V lookup: CDR1 MNHEY, CDR2 SVGAGI. V lost 0 bases and J 0 bases, leaving 15 bases between the germline ends. The CDR3 DNA reads as TGTGCCAGCAGTTACTCGATATATGGTGGAAGCTCCTACGAGCAGTACTTC. Residues: CASSYSIYGGSSYEQYF.

The J gene is TRBJ2-4, the V gene TRBV6-5; 8 positions agree with TRBD2. V lost 9 bases and J lost 5; bases outside the gene matches: 9. This CDR3 is 14 amino acids long. Germline V gene sequence: CDR1 MNHEY, CDR2 SVGAGI. The CDR3 loop reads CASRLAGLENIQYF. CDR3 nucleotide sequence: TGTGCCAGTAGATTAGCGGGATTGGAAAACATTCAGTACTTC.

This clonotype was observed a few times. This chain links TRBV7-8 with TRBJ2-7; D is unclear. The CDR3 spans 15 residues. The germline V gene encodes CDR1 SGHVS and CDR2 FQNEAQ. V gave up 1 base and J gave up 0 bases, with 10 bases separating them. CDR3 sequence (DNA): TGTGCCAGCAGCTTAGAGGGCCAAATCTCCTACGAGCAGTACTTC. This translates into CASSLEGQISYEQYF.